This is a list of T cell receptor beta chains from one sample in a study of cytomegalovirus exposure and HLA in healthy donors. The protocol was immunoSEQ multiplex PCR, while the TCRdb copy is restricted to in-frame clones and leaves out a portion. The table has some 200,000 clones, over 70% seen once. The sequenced sample consisted of PBMCs. The source of these receptors is a female donor in good health and CMV-seronegative. CDR3s include the opening cysteine and the closing phenylalanine or tryptophan. A D gene is named only where the DNA matches it firmly. A clone size is listed for some rows: how often the clone was seen (once, few, many), or a class if it is expanded.

size,J,V,D,DNA,CDR3
NA,TRBJ1-1,TRBV7-2,TRBD1,TGTGCCAGCAGCTTCACCGGGACAGAGAACACTGAAGCTTTCTTT,CASSFTGTENTEAFF
NA,TRBJ1-2,TRBV27,TRBD1,TGTGCCAGCGGGACAGGGGTTGGCTACACCTTC,CASGTGVGYTF
few,TRBJ1-1,TRBV6-5,TRBD1,TGTGCCAGCAGTTACTCCCCGAGACAGGGTCTGGCTGAAGCTTTCTTT,CASSYSPRQGLAEAFF
once,TRBJ2-4,TRBV29-1,TRBD1,TGCAGCGTTGAAACAGGGGGCGACGGCAAAAACATTCAGTACTTC,CSVETGGDGKNIQYF
NA,TRBJ2-1,TRBV7-9,TRBD2,TGTGCCAGCAGCTACCTTAGCGGGGCCCGCTCCTACAATGAGCAGTTCTTC,CASSYLSGARSYNEQFF
NA,TRBJ1-5,TRBV18,NA,TGTGCCAGCTCACTCTCCGGTAAGCAGCCCCAGCATTTT,CASSLSGKQPQHF
NA,TRBJ2-5,TRBV6-5,TRBD1,TGTGCCAGCACCAAACCGGGACAGGGACAAGGGACCCAGTACTTC,CASTKPGQGQGTQYF
NA,TRBJ2-2,TRBV19,NA,TGTGCCAGTAGATCCTCAGGGGCGAACACCGGGGAGCTGTTTTTT,CASRSSGANTGELFF
NA,TRBJ1-3,TRBV27,NA,TGTGCCAGCAGTTTATCGGGGCTTGGAAACACCATATATTTT,CASSLSGLGNTIYF
NA,TRBJ1-6,TRBV5-4,TRBD1,TGTGCCAGCAGCCCGAGGGGTATACAGGGGGATAATTCACCCCTCCACTTT,CASSPRGIQGDNSPLHF
NA,TRBJ1-5,TRBV27,NA,TGTGCCAGCAGTTTAAACAGGGTGGGAAATAGCAATCAGCCCCAGCATTTT,CASSLNRVGNSNQPQHF
NA,TRBJ2-7,TRBV4-1,NA,TGCGCCAGCAGCCAAGAGCCCCGAGCGGTGGAGCAGTACTTC,CASSQEPRAVEQYF
NA,TRBJ2-3,TRBV7-2,NA,TGTGCCAGCAGCTTAGCTGGGGGCAGGATCTTGAGAGATACGCAGTATTTT,CASSLAGGRILRDTQYF
NA,TRBJ1-4,TRBV4-1,TRBD1,TGCGCCAGCAGCCCCGGACAGGGGACGTTTTCTAGAAGTGAAAAACTGTTTTTT,CASSPGQGTFSRSEKLFF
NA,TRBJ1-2,TRBV6-5,TRBD1,TGTGCCAGCACTTCAAGACCGGGACAGGGGTATGGCTACACCTTC,CASTSRPGQGYGYTF
NA,TRBJ2-5,TRBV27,NA,TGTGCCAGCTCGGGGGAGACCCAGTACTTC,CASSGETQYF
NA,TRBJ2-2,TRBV2,TRBD2,TGTGCCAGCAGGCCCGGACTAGCGGGAGAGACCGGGGAGCTGTTTTTT,CASRPGLAGETGELFF
NA,TRBJ2-7,TRBV27,TRBD1,TGTGCCAGCAGTTTGGGGACAGGCTACGAGCAGTACTTC,CASSLGTGYEQYF
NA,TRBJ2-1,TRBV2,NA,TGTGCCAGCATCCAGGCTGGTCACAATGAGCAGTTCTTC,CASIQAGHNEQFF
NA,TRBJ2-7,TRBV7-9,TRBD2,TGTGCCAGCAGCCCGGGACTAGCGGGAGGGCCCGCCGAGCAGTACTTC,CASSPGLAGGPAEQYF
NA,TRBJ2-7,TRBV11-2,NA,TGTGCCAGCAGCACCCGCGGCTACGAGCAGTACTTC,CASSTRGYEQYF
few,TRBJ2-6,TRBV5-1,TRBD2,TGCGCCAGCAGAACGACTGGGACTAGCGGGGCCAACGTCCTGACTTTC,CASRTTGTSGANVLTF
NA,TRBJ1-5,TRBV28,NA,TGTGCCAGCAGTTTGGGACAACCTGATAATCAGCCCCAGCATTTT,CASSLGQPDNQPQHF
NA,TRBJ2-5,TRBV15,NA,TGTGCCACCAGCAGAGGGCTGAAAGAGACCCAGTACTTC,CATSRGLKETQYF
few,TRBJ1-1,TRBV28,NA,TGTGCCAGCAGTTCCTCAGGGGTGACGAACACTGAAGCTTTCTTT,CASSSSGVTNTEAFF
NA,TRBJ1-6,TRBV28,TRBD1,TGTGCCAGCAGGAGCGGCGGGACAGCCCATAATTCACCCCTCCACTTT,CASRSGGTAHNSPLHF
NA,TRBJ1-1,TRBV30,NA,TGTGCCTGGAACACAATGAACACTGAAGCTTTCTTT,CAWNTMNTEAFF
NA,TRBJ1-1,TRBV7-8,NA,TGTGCCAGCAGCAAATCCAGCCCGGGCACTGAAGCTTTCTTT,CASSKSSPGTEAFF
NA,TRBJ2-1,TRBV7-3,TRBD2,TGTGCCAGCAGCCACCCTCAGAGGACTAGCGGGCACCCGGGGGGGTCCTACAATGAGCAGTTCTTC,CASSHPQRTSGHPGGSYNEQFF
NA,TRBJ1-3,TRBV2,NA,TGTGCCAGCAGGCCGGGGTACGGAGACACCATATATTTT,CASRPGYGDTIYF
NA,TRBJ2-2,TRBV9,TRBD2,TGTGCCAGCAGCCCAACTTTGAGCGGGGGGCCTAACACCGGGGAGCTGTTTTTT,CASSPTLSGGPNTGELFF
NA,TRBJ1-1,TRBV6-1,TRBD1,TGTGCCAGCAGTTTAAGAGGGGGCCGTGGCACTGAAGCTTTCTTT,CASSLRGGRGTEAFF
NA,TRBJ2-7,TRBV7-6,TRBD2,TGTGCCAGCAGCTTAGCCCTCCGGGAGGGCGAGCAGTACTTC,CASSLALREGEQYF
once,TRBJ1-2,TRBV10-2,TRBD1,TGCGCCAGCAATTCACCGGGACAGGGTAACCCCCCCTATGGCTACACCTTC,CASNSPGQGNPPYGYTF
NA,TRBJ2-1,TRBV6-5,NA,TGTGCCAGCAGTTACGGGCCAAACCAGGGTGAGCAGTTCTTC,CASSYGPNQGEQFF